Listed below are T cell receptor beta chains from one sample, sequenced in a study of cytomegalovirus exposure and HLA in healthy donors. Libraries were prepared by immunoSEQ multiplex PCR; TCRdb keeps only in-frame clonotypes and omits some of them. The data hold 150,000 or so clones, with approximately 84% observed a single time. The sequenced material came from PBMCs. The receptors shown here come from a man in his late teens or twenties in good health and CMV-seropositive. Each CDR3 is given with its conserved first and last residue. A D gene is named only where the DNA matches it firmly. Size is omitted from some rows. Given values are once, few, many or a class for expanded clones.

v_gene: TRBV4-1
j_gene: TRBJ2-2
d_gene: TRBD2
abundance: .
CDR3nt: TGCGCCAGCAGCCAGCACGGACTAGGTGCGAACACCGGGGAGCTGTTTTTT
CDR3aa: CASSQHGLGANTGELFF

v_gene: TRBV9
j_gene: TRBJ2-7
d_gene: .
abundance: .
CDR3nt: TGTGCCAGCAGCACCTCAGACAGGTTCTTGGGCGAGCAGTACTTC
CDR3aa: CASSTSDRFLGEQYF

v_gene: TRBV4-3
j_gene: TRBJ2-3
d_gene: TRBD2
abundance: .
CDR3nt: TGCGCCAGCAGCCAAGATACAGCGGGGGCGACCTCGGATACGCAGTATTTT
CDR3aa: CASSQDTAGATSDTQYF

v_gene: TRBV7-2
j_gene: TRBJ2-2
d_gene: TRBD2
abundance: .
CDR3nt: TGTGCCAGCAGCTGGTGGGGCGCGGGGGGAGTCGCCGGGGAGCTGTTTTTT
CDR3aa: CASSWWGAGGVAGELFF

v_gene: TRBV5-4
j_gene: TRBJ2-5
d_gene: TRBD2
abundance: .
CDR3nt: TGTGCCAGCAGCCTTAGCGGGGGGGCGGAAGAGACCCAGTACTTC
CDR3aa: CASSLSGGAEETQYF

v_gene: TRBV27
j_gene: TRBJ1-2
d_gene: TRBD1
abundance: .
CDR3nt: TGTGCCAGCAGTTCCCGGACAGGGGGCGGGGGCTATGGCTACACCTTC
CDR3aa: CASSSRTGGGGYGYTF

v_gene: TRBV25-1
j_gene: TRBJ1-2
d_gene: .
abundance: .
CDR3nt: TGTGCCAGCAGCCAGGGTTTGGGCTACACCTTC
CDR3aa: CASSQGLGYTF

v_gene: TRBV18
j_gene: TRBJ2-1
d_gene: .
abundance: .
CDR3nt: TGTGCCAGCTCACCGACAGACAATGAGCAGTTCTTC
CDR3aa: CASSPTDNEQFF

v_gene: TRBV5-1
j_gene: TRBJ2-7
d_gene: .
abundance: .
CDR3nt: TGCGCCAGCTCCCTCCCAGGACAAGGTTACGAGCAGTACTTC
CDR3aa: CASSLPGQGYEQYF

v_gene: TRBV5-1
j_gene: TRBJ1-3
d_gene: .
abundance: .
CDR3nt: TGCGCCAGCAGCTACGCGGGGGGTTCTGGAAACACCATATATTTT
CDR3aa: CASSYAGGSGNTIYF

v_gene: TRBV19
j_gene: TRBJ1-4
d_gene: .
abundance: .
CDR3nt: TGTGCCAGTAGTATTACCCCGAACGGTGAAAAACTGTTTTTT
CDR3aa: CASSITPNGEKLFF

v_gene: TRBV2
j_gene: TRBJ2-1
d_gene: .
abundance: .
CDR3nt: TGTGCCAGCAGTGAAGAGAGCTCCTACAATGAGCAGTTCTTC
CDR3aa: CASSEESSYNEQFF

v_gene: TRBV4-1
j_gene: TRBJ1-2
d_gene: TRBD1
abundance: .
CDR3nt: TGCGCCAGCAGCCAAGACAGGGGGAGACAGGGCGGCTACACCTTC
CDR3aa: CASSQDRGRQGGYTF

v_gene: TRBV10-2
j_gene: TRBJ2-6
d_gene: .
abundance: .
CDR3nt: TGCGCCAGCAGGACAGGCACCGGGGCCAACGGCCTGACTTTC
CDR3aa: CASRTGTGANGLTF

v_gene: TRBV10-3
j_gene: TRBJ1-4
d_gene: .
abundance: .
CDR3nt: TGTGCCATCAGTGAGGAGCCTGCTAATGAAAAACTGTTTTTT
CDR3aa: CAISEEPANEKLFF

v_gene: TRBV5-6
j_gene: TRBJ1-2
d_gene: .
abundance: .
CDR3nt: TGTGCCAGCAGCTTCGGGGATGGCTACACCTTC
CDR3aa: CASSFGDGYTF

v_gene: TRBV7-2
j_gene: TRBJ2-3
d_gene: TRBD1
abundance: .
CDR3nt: TGTGCCAGCAGACCGACAGGGTCTGATACGCAGTATTTT
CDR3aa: CASRPTGSDTQYF

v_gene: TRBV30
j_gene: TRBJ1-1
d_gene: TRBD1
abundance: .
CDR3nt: TGTGCCTGGAGTAGGCAGGGGGCAATGAACACTGAAGCTTTCTTT
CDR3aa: CAWSRQGAMNTEAFF

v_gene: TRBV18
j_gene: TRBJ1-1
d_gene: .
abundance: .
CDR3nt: TGTGCCAGCTCACCATATGGACAGCCCACTCCGAACACTGAAGCTTTCTTT
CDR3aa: CASSPYGQPTPNTEAFF

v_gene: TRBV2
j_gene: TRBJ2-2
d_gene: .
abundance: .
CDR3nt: TGTGCCAGCTACTTAGCGTCTGCGAACACCGGGGAGCTGTTTTTT
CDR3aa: CASYLASANTGELFF

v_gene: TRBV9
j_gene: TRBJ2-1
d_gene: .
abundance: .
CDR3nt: TGTGCCAGCAGCCCCCGGGACTCAAGCGCAGATCTTGATGAGCAGTTCTTC
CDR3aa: CASSPRDSSADLDEQFF

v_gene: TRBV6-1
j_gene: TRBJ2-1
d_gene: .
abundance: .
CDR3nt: TGTGCCAGCAGTGCGGCAGGGAACAATGAGCAGTTCTTC
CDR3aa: CASSAAGNNEQFF

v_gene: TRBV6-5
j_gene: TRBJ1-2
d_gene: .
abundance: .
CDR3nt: TGTGCCAGCAGTTATCGGGGGGCGTCGGGCTATGGCTACACCTTC
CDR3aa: CASSYRGASGYGYTF

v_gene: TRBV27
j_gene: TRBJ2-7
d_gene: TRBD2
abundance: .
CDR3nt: TGTGCCAGCAGCCCGACTAGCGGGGGGAACAACGAGCAGTACTTC
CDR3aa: CASSPTSGGNNEQYF

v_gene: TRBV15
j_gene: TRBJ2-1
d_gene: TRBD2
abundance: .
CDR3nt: TGTGCCACCAGCAGACGGACTAGCGGGATGTATGAGCAGTTCTTC
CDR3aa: CATSRRTSGMYEQFF

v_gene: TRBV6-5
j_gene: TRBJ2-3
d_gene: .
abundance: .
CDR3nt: TGTGCCAGCAGTTCCGGACTTTTAGATACGCAGTATTTT
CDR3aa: CASSSGLLDTQYF

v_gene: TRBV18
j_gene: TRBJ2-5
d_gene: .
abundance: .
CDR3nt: TGTGCCAGCTCACCGATCAGGGGGGAGCAAGAGACCCAGTACTTC
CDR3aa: CASSPIRGEQETQYF

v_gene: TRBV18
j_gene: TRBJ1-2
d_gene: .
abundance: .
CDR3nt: TGTGCCAGCTCATCGGGGGAGCCTGTTACTAACTATGGCTACACCTTC
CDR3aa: CASSSGEPVTNYGYTF

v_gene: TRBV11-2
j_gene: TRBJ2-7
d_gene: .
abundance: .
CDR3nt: TGTGCCAGCAGCTTAGATTGGGCAGGCTACGAGCAGTACTTC
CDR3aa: CASSLDWAGYEQYF

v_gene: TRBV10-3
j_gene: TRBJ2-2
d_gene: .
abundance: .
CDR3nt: TGTGCCATCAGTGAGTCGATGACAGGTCCCGGGGAGCTGTTTTTT
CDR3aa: CAISESMTGPGELFF

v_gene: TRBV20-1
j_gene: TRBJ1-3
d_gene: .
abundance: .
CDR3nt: TGCAGTGCTTTCAGTGAAAACACCATATATTTT
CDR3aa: CSAFSENTIYF

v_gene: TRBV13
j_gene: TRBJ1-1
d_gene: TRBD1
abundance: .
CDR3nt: TGTGCCAGCAGCTTAGGTGCGGACAGGGGGCAAGGAAACACTGAAGCTTTCTTT
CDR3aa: CASSLGADRGQGNTEAFF

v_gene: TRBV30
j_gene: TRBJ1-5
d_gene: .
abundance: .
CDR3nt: TGTGCCTGGAACGCGTGCAGGGCCTCACAAGTCAGCAATCAGCCCCAGCATTTT
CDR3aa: CAWNACRASQVSNQPQHF

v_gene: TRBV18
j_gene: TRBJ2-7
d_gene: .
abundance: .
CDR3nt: TGTGCCAGCTCACCAGAGGGGGGGGAGAAGCAGTACTTC
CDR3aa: CASSPEGGEKQYF

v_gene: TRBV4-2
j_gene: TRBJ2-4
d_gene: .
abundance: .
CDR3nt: TGTGCCAGCAGGGACACCGCCAAAAACATTCAGTACTTC
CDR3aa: CASRDTAKNIQYF

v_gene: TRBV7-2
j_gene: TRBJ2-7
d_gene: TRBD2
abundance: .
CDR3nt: TGTGCCAGCAGCTTAGCGTTTAGGGCTAGCGGGGGGGCTGGCCACGAGCAGTACTTC
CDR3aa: CASSLAFRASGGAGHEQYF

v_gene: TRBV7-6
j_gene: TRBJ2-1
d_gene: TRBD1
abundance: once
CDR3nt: TGTGCCAGCAGCTTAGACAGGGGGCTCTACAATGAGCAGTTCTTC
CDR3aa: CASSLDRGLYNEQFF

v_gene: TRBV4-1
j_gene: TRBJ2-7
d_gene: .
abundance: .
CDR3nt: TGCGCCAGCAGCCCAATGGGGCTGTCCTACGAGCAGTACTTC
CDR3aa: CASSPMGLSYEQYF

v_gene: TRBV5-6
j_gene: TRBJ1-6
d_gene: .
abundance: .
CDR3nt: TGTGCCAGCAGCTCCCCTACACAGGGTAGCAATTCACCCCTCCACTTT
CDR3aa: CASSSPTQGSNSPLHF

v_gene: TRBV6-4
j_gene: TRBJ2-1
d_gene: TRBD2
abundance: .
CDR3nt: TGTGCCAGCAGTGACGTGTCGACTAGCGGGGTTAATGAGCAGTTCTTC
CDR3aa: CASSDVSTSGVNEQFF

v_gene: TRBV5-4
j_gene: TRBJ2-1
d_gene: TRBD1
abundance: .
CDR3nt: TGTGCCAGCAGCTTGTTCCCCGGGACAGACTCCTACAATGAGCAGTTCTTC
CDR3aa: CASSLFPGTDSYNEQFF

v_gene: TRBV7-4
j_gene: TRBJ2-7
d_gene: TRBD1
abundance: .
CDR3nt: TGTGCCAGCAGCGCTTCAGCAGGGGGCTGGGAGTTGAACGAGCAGTACTTC
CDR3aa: CASSASAGGWELNEQYF

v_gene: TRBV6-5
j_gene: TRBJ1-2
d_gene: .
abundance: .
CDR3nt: TGTGCCAGCAGTTACTCGAATCGATTCCTGACGGGGTACACCTTC
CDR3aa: CASSYSNRFLTGYTF

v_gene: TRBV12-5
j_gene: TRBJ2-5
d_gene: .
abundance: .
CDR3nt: TGTGCTAGTGGTTTGGTTCCTTTACGGGAGACCCAGTACTTC
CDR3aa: CASGLVPLRETQYF

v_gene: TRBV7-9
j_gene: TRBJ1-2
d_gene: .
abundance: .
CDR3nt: TGTGCCAGCAGCTGGACCCTCGGGGACTATGGCTACACCTTC
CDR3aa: CASSWTLGDYGYTF

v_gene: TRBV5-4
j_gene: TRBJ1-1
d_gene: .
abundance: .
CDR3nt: TGTGCCAGCAGCTTGCCCGGCTGGGGGGAGAGAGCGGACACTGAAGCTTTCTTT
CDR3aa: CASSLPGWGERADTEAFF

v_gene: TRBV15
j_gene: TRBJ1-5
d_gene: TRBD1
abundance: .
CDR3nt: TGTGCCACCAGCAGCCGACGACAGGGGATCAATCAGCCCCAGCATTTT
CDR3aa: CATSSRRQGINQPQHF

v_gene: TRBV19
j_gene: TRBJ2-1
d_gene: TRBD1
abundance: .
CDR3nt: TGTGCCAGTAGTATTGGGACAGGCGTGGGTGAGCAGTTCTTC
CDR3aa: CASSIGTGVGEQFF

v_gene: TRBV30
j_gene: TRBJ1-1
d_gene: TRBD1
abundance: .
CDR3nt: TGTGCCTGGAGCGCAGGGGGCTTCGCCACTGAAGCTTTCTTT
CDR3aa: CAWSAGGFATEAFF

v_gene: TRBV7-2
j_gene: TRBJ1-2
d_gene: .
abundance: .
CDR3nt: TGTGCCAGCAGCTTAGGGGCATTCTACTATGGCTACACCTTC
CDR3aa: CASSLGAFYYGYTF

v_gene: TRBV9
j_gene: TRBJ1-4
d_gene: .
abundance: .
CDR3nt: TGTGCCAGCAGCGTAGATTCAGGCCAAACGGGGGATAAACTGTTTTTT
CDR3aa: CASSVDSGQTGDKLFF

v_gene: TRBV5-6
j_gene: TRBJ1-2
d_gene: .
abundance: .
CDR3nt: TGTGCCAGCAGCTCGTTGACAGAGAACTTTGGCGGCTACACCTTC
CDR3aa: CASSSLTENFGGYTF

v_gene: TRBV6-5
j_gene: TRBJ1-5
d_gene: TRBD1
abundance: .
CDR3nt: TGTGCCAGCAGGACAGACAGGGAAAAGAATCAGCCCCAGCATTTT
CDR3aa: CASRTDREKNQPQHF

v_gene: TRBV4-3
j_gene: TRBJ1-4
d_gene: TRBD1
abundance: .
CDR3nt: TGCGCCAGCAGCCGACATTCTCAGGGGGTATCGCGGGAAAAACTGTTTTTT
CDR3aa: CASSRHSQGVSREKLFF

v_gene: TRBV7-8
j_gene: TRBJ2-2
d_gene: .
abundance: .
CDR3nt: TGTGCCAGCAGCCCCTTTCCCCTCGCGAACACCGGGGAGCTCTTTTTT
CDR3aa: CASSPFPLANTGELFF